This TCR beta chain was recovered during a study of neoadjuvant anti-PD-1 for oral cavity cancer. Germline CDR1 reads SGDLS; CDR2 reads YYNGEE. The CDR3 spans 12 residues. Trimming cost V 8 bases and J 4 bases, with 10 bases left between them. Cohort: HPV-negative, locally advanced oral cavity squamous cell carcinoma patients. The method was immunoSEQ multiplex PCR; TCRdb's version includes in-frame clones alone and lacks a portion of them. The table records 14,000 to 15,000 clones, about 70% of them present only once. Sequencing was performed on PBMCs, taken before nivolumab (anti-PD-1) treatment. This clonotype was sampled from a person between 35 and 79 years old with oral cavity squamous cell carcinoma. V and J are TRBV9 and TRBJ1-3; D is unresolved. The CDR3 DNA sequence: TGTGCCAGTGTAGGGAACGGAAACACCATATATTTT. Its protein is CASVGNGNTIYF. The whole variable domain, filled in from reference TRBV9 and TRBJ1-3, reads DSGVTQTPKHLITATGQRVTLRCSPRSGDLSVYWYQQSLDQGLQFLIQYYNGEERAKGNILERFSAQQFPDLHSELNLSSLELGDSALYFCASVGNGNTIYFGEGSWLTVV.